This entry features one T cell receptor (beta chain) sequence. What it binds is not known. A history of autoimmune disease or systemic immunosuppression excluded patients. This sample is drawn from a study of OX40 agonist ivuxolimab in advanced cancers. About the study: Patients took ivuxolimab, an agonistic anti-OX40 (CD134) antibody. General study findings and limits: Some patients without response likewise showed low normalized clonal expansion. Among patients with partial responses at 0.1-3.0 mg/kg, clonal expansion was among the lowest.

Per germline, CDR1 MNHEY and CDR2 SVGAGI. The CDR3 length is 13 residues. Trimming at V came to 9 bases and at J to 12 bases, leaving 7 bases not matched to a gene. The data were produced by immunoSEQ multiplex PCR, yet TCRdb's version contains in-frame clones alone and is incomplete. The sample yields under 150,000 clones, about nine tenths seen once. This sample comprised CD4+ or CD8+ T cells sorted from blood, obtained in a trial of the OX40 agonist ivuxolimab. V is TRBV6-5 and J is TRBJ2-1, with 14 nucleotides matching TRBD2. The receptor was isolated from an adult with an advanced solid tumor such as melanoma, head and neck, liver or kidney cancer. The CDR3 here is CASTGTSGSRQFF. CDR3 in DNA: TGTGCCAGTACCGGGACTAGCGGGAGTCGGCAGTTCTTC.